Listed below are T cell receptor beta chains from one sample, sequenced in a study of brain T cells in children with intractable seizures. The repertoire was sequenced with immunoSEQ multiplex PCR; TCRdb's copy has only in-frame clones and lacks some. The sample has tens of thousands of clones, approximately 89% seen once. The sequences come from peripheral blood, collected at surgery. These receptors all stem from a girl aged 2-10 years with Rasmussen encephalitis and intractable seizures. The CDR3 runs from the conserved cysteine through the conserved F or W. D genes are given only for firm matches. Where a row states a size, it is once, few, many or the class of an expanded clone; other rows omit it.

v_call: TRBV7-9; j_call: TRBJ1-3; clone_size: -; d_call: -; cdr3_aa: CASSLTGNTIYF; cdr3_nt: TGTGCCAGCAGCTTAACTGGAAACACCATATATTTT
v_call: TRBV24-1; j_call: TRBJ2-2; clone_size: -; d_call: -; cdr3_aa: CATRGHGETGELFF; cdr3_nt: TGTGCCACCAGGGGACATGGTGAGACCGGGGAGCTGTTTTTT
v_call: TRBV4-1; j_call: TRBJ2-1; clone_size: -; d_call: TRBD2; cdr3_aa: CASSQGRIAGGPNVGYDEQFF; cdr3_nt: TGCGCCAGCAGCCAAGGACGTATAGCGGGAGGGCCGAACGTGGGTTACGATGAGCAGTTCTTC
v_call: TRBV9; j_call: TRBJ2-1; clone_size: -; d_call: TRBD2; cdr3_aa: CASSGTSGNNEQFF; cdr3_nt: TGTGCCAGCAGCGGGACTAGCGGTAACAATGAGCAGTTCTTC
v_call: TRBV3-1/TRBV3-2; j_call: TRBJ1-2; clone_size: -; d_call: TRBD1; cdr3_aa: CASSQDIQGWAAGYTF; cdr3_nt: TGTGCCAGCAGCCAAGACATACAGGGGTGGGCGGCTGGCTACACCTTC
v_call: TRBV5-4; j_call: TRBJ2-5; clone_size: -; d_call: -; cdr3_aa: CASSLEQQETQYF; cdr3_nt: TGTGCCAGCAGCTTGGAACAGCAAGAGACCCAGTACTTC
v_call: TRBV12-5; j_call: TRBJ2-7; clone_size: once; d_call: -; cdr3_aa: CASGFPRSGEQYF; cdr3_nt: TGTGCTAGTGGTTTTCCTAGATCCGGCGAGCAGTACTTC
v_call: TRBV4-1; j_call: TRBJ1-1; clone_size: -; d_call: -; cdr3_aa: CASSPYESFNTEAFF; cdr3_nt: TGCGCCAGCAGCCCCTACGAGTCCTTCAACACTGAAGCTTTCTTT
v_call: TRBV5-1; j_call: TRBJ1-6; clone_size: -; d_call: -; cdr3_aa: CASSANSGDSPLHF; cdr3_nt: TGCGCCAGCAGCGCTAATTCAGGGGATTCACCCCTCCACTTT
v_call: TRBV13; j_call: TRBJ1-1; clone_size: -; d_call: -; cdr3_aa: CASSTNTEAFF; cdr3_nt: TGTGCCAGCAGCACCAACACTGAAGCTTTCTTT
v_call: TRBV7-2; j_call: TRBJ1-6; clone_size: -; d_call: -; cdr3_aa: CASSLPQGGNSPLHF; cdr3_nt: TGTGCCAGCAGCCTTCCCCAGGGAGGAAATTCACCCCTCCACTTT
v_call: TRBV27; j_call: TRBJ1-6; clone_size: -; d_call: TRBD1; cdr3_aa: CASSSSQGVSSPLHF; cdr3_nt: TGTGCCAGCAGTTCCTCACAGGGGGTGAGTTCACCCCTCCACTTT
v_call: TRBV6-5; j_call: TRBJ2-7; clone_size: -; d_call: TRBD2; cdr3_aa: CASSFTSGASYEQYF; cdr3_nt: TGTGCCAGCAGTTTTACTAGCGGCGCCTCCTACGAGCAGTACTTC
v_call: TRBV3-1/TRBV3-2; j_call: TRBJ2-7; clone_size: -; d_call: -; cdr3_aa: CASSQDTQTLYEQYF; cdr3_nt: TGTGCCAGCAGCCAAGATACACAGACACTTTACGAGCAGTACTTC
v_call: TRBV7-2; j_call: TRBJ1-2; clone_size: -; d_call: -; cdr3_aa: CASSLAGGANYGYTF; cdr3_nt: TGTGCCAGCAGCTTAGCAGGGGGGGCTAACTATGGCTACACCTTC
v_call: TRBV2; j_call: TRBJ2-7; clone_size: -; d_call: -; cdr3_aa: CASRGGRASYEQYF; cdr3_nt: TGTGCCAGCAGAGGAGGCAGGGCATCCTACGAGCAGTACTTC
v_call: TRBV10-2; j_call: TRBJ2-1; clone_size: -; d_call: TRBD2; cdr3_aa: CASGTSGDHNEQFF; cdr3_nt: TGCGCCAGTGGGACTAGCGGGGACCACAATGAGCAGTTCTTC
v_call: TRBV19; j_call: TRBJ2-3; clone_size: -; d_call: TRBD1; cdr3_aa: CASSDGRGQGSPTQYF; cdr3_nt: TGTGCCAGTAGTGATGGTAGGGGACAGGGTTCCCCTACGCAGTATTTT
v_call: TRBV11-2; j_call: TRBJ1-1; clone_size: -; d_call: -; cdr3_aa: CASSSTSKAFEAFF; cdr3_nt: TGTGCCAGCAGCTCGACCTCGAAAGCCTTTGAAGCTTTCTTT
v_call: TRBV11-3; j_call: TRBJ1-2; clone_size: once; d_call: -; cdr3_aa: CASSLTLNYGYTF; cdr3_nt: TGTGCCAGCAGCTTGACACTTAACTATGGCTACACCTTC
v_call: TRBV3-1/TRBV3-2; j_call: TRBJ1-6; clone_size: -; d_call: TRBD1; cdr3_aa: CASRTGDNSPLHF; cdr3_nt: TGTGCCAGCAGGACAGGGGATAATTCACCCCTCCACTTT
v_call: TRBV5-4; j_call: TRBJ2-1; clone_size: -; d_call: -; cdr3_aa: CASSFGGVSYNEQFF; cdr3_nt: TGTGCCAGCAGCTTTGGTGGGGTTTCCTACAATGAGCAGTTCTTC
v_call: TRBV24-1; j_call: TRBJ2-5; clone_size: -; d_call: -; cdr3_aa: CATSDLPRNPDNPKETQYF; cdr3_nt: TGTGCCACCAGTGATTTGCCCCGTAATCCGGACAATCCAAAAGAGACCCAGTACTTC
v_call: TRBV28; j_call: TRBJ1-2; clone_size: once; d_call: TRBD1; cdr3_aa: CASSRIRQGVTFRDGYTF; cdr3_nt: TGTGCCAGCAGTCGAATCCGACAGGGGGTAACTTTTCGGGATGGCTACACCTTC
v_call: TRBV28; j_call: TRBJ1-5; clone_size: -; d_call: TRBD1; cdr3_aa: CASSLPSISRQGKNQPQHF; cdr3_nt: TGTGCCAGCAGTTTACCTTCCATTTCTCGACAGGGGAAAAATCAGCCCCAGCATTTT
v_call: TRBV27; j_call: TRBJ2-1; clone_size: -; d_call: -; cdr3_aa: CASSLRGPDAQFF; cdr3_nt: TGTGCCAGCAGTTTAAGGGGCCCTGATGCGCAGTTCTTC
v_call: TRBV12-3/TRBV12-4; j_call: TRBJ1-1; clone_size: -; d_call: -; cdr3_aa: CASSFQGWTEAFF; cdr3_nt: TGTGCCAGCAGTTTTCAGGGCTGGACTGAAGCTTTCTTT
v_call: TRBV2; j_call: TRBJ2-1; clone_size: once; d_call: TRBD2; cdr3_aa: CASLLAGGYEQFF; cdr3_nt: TGTGCCAGCCTACTAGCGGGAGGGTATGAGCAGTTCTTC
v_call: TRBV10-2; j_call: TRBJ2-7; clone_size: -; d_call: TRBD2; cdr3_aa: CATASGRASYEQYF; cdr3_nt: TGCGCCACCGCTAGCGGGAGGGCCAGCTACGAGCAGTACTTC
v_call: TRBV7-6; j_call: TRBJ2-6; clone_size: -; d_call: TRBD1; cdr3_aa: CASSSLGDSDISSGANVLTF; cdr3_nt: TGTGCCAGCAGCTCGCTGGGGGACAGTGATATAAGCTCTGGGGCCAACGTCCTGACTTTC
v_call: TRBV7-9; j_call: TRBJ1-6; clone_size: -; d_call: -; cdr3_aa: CASSPRAGSANSPLHF; cdr3_nt: TGTGCCAGCAGCCCTCGGGCAGGGTCCGCTAATTCACCCCTCCACTTT
v_call: TRBV10-3; j_call: TRBJ2-1; clone_size: -; d_call: -; cdr3_aa: CAISEETYNEQFF; cdr3_nt: TGTGCCATCAGTGAGGAGACCTACAATGAGCAGTTCTTC
v_call: TRBV11-2; j_call: TRBJ2-1; clone_size: -; d_call: -; cdr3_aa: CASSLVLRDYNEQFF; cdr3_nt: TGTGCCAGCAGCTTAGTCCTCAGGGACTACAATGAGCAGTTCTTC
v_call: TRBV2; j_call: TRBJ2-7; clone_size: medium-sized; d_call: -; cdr3_aa: CASRNRLEQYF; cdr3_nt: TGTGCCAGCAGAAACAGGCTGGAGCAGTACTTC
v_call: TRBV7-8; j_call: TRBJ1-2; clone_size: -; d_call: -; cdr3_aa: CASSSSGFNYGYTF; cdr3_nt: TGTGCCAGCAGCTCTTCAGGGTTTAACTATGGCTACACCTTC
v_call: TRBV12-1; j_call: TRBJ1-6; clone_size: -; d_call: -; cdr3_aa: CASSLGGLINSPLHF; cdr3_nt: TGTGCCAGCAGCCTCGGGGGTCTGATCAATTCACCCCTCCACTTT
v_call: TRBV7-6; j_call: TRBJ2-5; clone_size: -; d_call: TRBD1; cdr3_aa: CASRMGQGPQETQYF; cdr3_nt: TGTGCCAGCCGCATGGGACAGGGCCCCCAAGAGACCCAGTACTTC
v_call: TRBV15; j_call: TRBJ2-3; clone_size: -; d_call: -; cdr3_aa: CATSRGQGNTQYF; cdr3_nt: TGTGCCACCAGCAGAGGTCAAGGAAATACGCAGTATTTT
v_call: TRBV28; j_call: TRBJ2-5; clone_size: -; d_call: TRBD2; cdr3_aa: CASSPAAGWETQYF; cdr3_nt: TGTGCCAGCAGTCCTGCAGCGGGGTGGGAGACCCAGTACTTC
v_call: TRBV3-1/TRBV3-2; j_call: TRBJ1-4; clone_size: -; d_call: TRBD1; cdr3_aa: CASSQVGTATNEKLFF; cdr3_nt: TGTGCCAGCAGCCAAGTTGGGACAGCAACTAATGAAAAACTGTTTTTT
v_call: TRBV5-4; j_call: TRBJ1-2; clone_size: -; d_call: TRBD1; cdr3_aa: CASQNDRDTYGYTF; cdr3_nt: TGTGCCAGCCAGAACGACAGGGACACCTATGGCTACACCTTC
v_call: TRBV27; j_call: TRBJ2-1; clone_size: -; d_call: TRBD2; cdr3_aa: CASSLSPGGTVTEQFF; cdr3_nt: TGTGCCAGCAGTTTATCCCCGGGAGGGACTGTTACCGAGCAGTTCTTC
v_call: TRBV28; j_call: TRBJ2-7; clone_size: once; d_call: -; cdr3_aa: CASSRGGLSYEQYF; cdr3_nt: TGTGCCAGCAGTCGTGGGGGCCTCTCCTACGAGCAGTACTTC
v_call: TRBV18; j_call: TRBJ1-1; clone_size: -; d_call: -; cdr3_aa: CASSPPVVEQVNTEAFF; cdr3_nt: TGTGCCAGCTCACCACCTGTCGTCGAACAGGTGAACACTGAAGCTTTCTTT
v_call: TRBV7-2; j_call: TRBJ2-1; clone_size: -; d_call: TRBD2; cdr3_aa: CASRATSASNEQFF; cdr3_nt: TGTGCCAGCAGGGCGACTAGCGCCAGCAATGAGCAGTTCTTC
v_call: TRBV7-2; j_call: TRBJ2-3; clone_size: -; d_call: TRBD1; cdr3_aa: CASRVQGGITDTQYF; cdr3_nt: TGTGCCAGCAGGGTACAGGGGGGAATCACAGATACGCAGTATTTT
v_call: TRBV19; j_call: TRBJ2-3; clone_size: -; d_call: -; cdr3_aa: CASSEGRGTDTQYF; cdr3_nt: TGTGCCAGTAGTGAGGGCAGGGGCACAGATACGCAGTATTTT
v_call: TRBV27; j_call: TRBJ1-5; clone_size: -; d_call: -; cdr3_aa: CASSLTGYQPQHF; cdr3_nt: TGTGCCAGCAGTTTAACGGGTTATCAGCCCCAGCATTTT
v_call: TRBV28; j_call: TRBJ1-2; clone_size: -; d_call: -; cdr3_aa: CASSFSGVRFGYTF; cdr3_nt: TGTGCCAGCAGTTTTTCAGGGGTTCGCTTTGGCTACACCTTC
v_call: TRBV6-6; j_call: TRBJ1-6; clone_size: -; d_call: -; cdr3_aa: CASSQFGGSSYNSPLHF; cdr3_nt: TGTGCCAGCAGTCAATTCGGGGGGAGCTCCTATAATTCACCCCTCCACTTT
v_call: TRBV3-1/TRBV3-2; j_call: TRBJ2-7; clone_size: -; d_call: -; cdr3_aa: CASSQGQISYEQYF; cdr3_nt: TGTGCCAGCAGCCAAGGACAGATCTCCTACGAGCAGTACTTC
v_call: TRBV6-5; j_call: TRBJ1-3; clone_size: -; d_call: TRBD1; cdr3_aa: CASSFTGAGNTIYF; cdr3_nt: TGTGCCAGCAGTTTCACAGGGGCTGGAAACACCATATATTTT
v_call: TRBV19; j_call: TRBJ1-4; clone_size: -; d_call: -; cdr3_aa: CASKPLGGHEKLFF; cdr3_nt: TGTGCCAGTAAGCCGCTAGGGGGACATGAAAAACTGTTTTTT
v_call: TRBV6-5; j_call: TRBJ1-1; clone_size: -; d_call: TRBD1; cdr3_aa: CASTPGGGGKAFF; cdr3_nt: TGTGCCAGCACCCCGGGGGGAGGGGGCAAGGCTTTCTTT
v_call: TRBV25-1; j_call: TRBJ1-1; clone_size: -; d_call: -; cdr3_aa: CASSGQTNTEAFF; cdr3_nt: TGTGCCAGCAGTGGACAGACTAACACTGAAGCTTTCTTT
v_call: TRBV28; j_call: TRBJ2-5; clone_size: -; d_call: -; cdr3_aa: CASSFVWGETQYF; cdr3_nt: TGTGCCAGCAGTTTTGTCTGGGGTGAGACCCAGTACTTC
v_call: TRBV18; j_call: TRBJ1-1; clone_size: -; d_call: -; cdr3_aa: CASRAGMNTEAFF; cdr3_nt: TGTGCCAGTCGGGCAGGAATGAACACTGAAGCTTTCTTT
v_call: TRBV27; j_call: TRBJ2-7; clone_size: few; d_call: TRBD1; cdr3_aa: CARPGTGGLEQYF; cdr3_nt: TGTGCCAGGCCCGGGACAGGGGGCCTCGAGCAGTACTTC
v_call: TRBV7-9; j_call: TRBJ1-5; clone_size: once; d_call: -; cdr3_aa: CASSLLSQPQHF; cdr3_nt: TGTGCCAGCAGCTTACTGAGTCAGCCCCAGCATTTT
v_call: TRBV7-6; j_call: TRBJ2-1; clone_size: medium-sized; d_call: -; cdr3_aa: CASSLVGEWGEQFF; cdr3_nt: TGTGCCAGCAGCTTAGTGGGGGAATGGGGGGAGCAGTTCTTC